These 22 T cell receptor beta chains share one sample of origin, sequenced in a study of cytomegalovirus exposure and HLA in healthy donors. This PCR relied on a set of 60 Vbeta primers and 13 Jbeta primers. Libraries were prepared by immunoSEQ multiplex PCR; TCRdb keeps only in-frame clonotypes and omits some of them. The profile shows around 210,000 clones, around 83% of them singletons. Sequencing used PBMCs. These receptors all stem from a girl between 2 and 10 years old in good health and CMV-seronegative.

The rearrangement uses TRBV6-1 and TRBJ2-5; D might be TRBD1 (6 bases). V shed 5 bases and J shed 5 bases, with 12 bases lying between them. Per germline, CDR1 MNHNS and CDR2 SASEGT. CDR3 size: 13 residues. This CDR3 reads CASSRQGKETQYF. The DNA of the CDR3 is TGTGCCAGCAGTAGGCAGGGGAAGGAGACCCAGTACTTC.

The chain recombines TRBV15 with TRBJ1-1, with D possibly being TRBD1 (6 bases). Trimming pared 3 bases from V and 1 base from J, leaving 12 bases between. The CDR3 runs 15 residues. Germline CDR1 is LNHNV and CDR2 is YYDKDF (reference sequence). The CDR3 DNA is TGTGCCACCAGCAGTGGGGGGGCACAGAACACTGAAGCTTTCTTT. Its protein product is CATSSGGAQNTEAFF.

The chain links TRBV27 to TRBJ2-3; D may be TRBD1 (6 bases). The V gene lost 7 bases and the J gene lost 5 bases, with 19 bases spanning the gap. Germline lookup yields CDR1 MNHEY and CDR2 SMNVEV (reference sequence). CDR3 length equals 15 residues. The CDR3 DNA reads TGTGCCAGCAATTCTTACAGGGAGAGAATAGATACGCAGTATTTT. It specifies CASNSYRERIDTQYF.

This sequence joins TRBV6-6 and TRBJ1-2; D is uncertain. This CDR3 has 14 amino acids. Germline CDR1 and CDR2: MNHNY and SVGAGI (reference sequence). Trimming removed 5 bases at V and 2 bases at J, with 12 bases between. Written as DNA, the CDR3 is TGTGCCAGCAGTCCCACCGCGGGGAACTATGGCTACACCTTC. Translating gives CASSPTAGNYGYTF.

This clone was counted a few times. The chain combines TRBV7-6 with TRBJ2-5; weak D call: TRBD1 (5 bases). V was clipped by 3 bases and J by 5 bases, with 19 bases between them. Germline values: CDR1 SGHVS, CDR2 FNYEAQ. CDR3 size: 16 residues. The CDR3 DNA is TGTGCCAGCAGCTTTTTAGGCAGGGCCCCCAGGGAGACCCAGTACTTC. Amino acids: CASSFLGRAPRETQYF.

The chain combines TRBV4-2 with TRBJ2-7, with D tentatively TRBD2 (5 bases). There are 16 residues in the CDR3. Trimming took off 2 bases at V and 2 bases at J, with 16 bases between the two ends. Per germline, CDR1 LGHNA and CDR2 YNFKEQ. The CDR3 sequence: CASSQSPGNEAYEQYF. The CDR3 coding sequence is TGTGCCAGCAGCCAAAGCCCCGGGAACGAGGCCTACGAGCAGTACTTC.

The sample holds a few counts of this clone. The chain combines TRBV10-3 with TRBJ1-5, with a weak D call TRBD1 (5 bases). Trimming removed 2 bases from V and 7 bases from J, with 12 bases in between. CDR1 ENHRY and CDR2 SYGVKD come from the germline V gene. The CDR3 is made up of 14 amino acids. CDR3 in amino acids: CAISEGDSGQPQHF. CDR3 bases: TGTGCCATCAGTGAGGGTGACAGCGGGCAGCCCCAGCATTTT.

This rearrangement joins TRBV7-9 to TRBJ2-3; 8 nucleotides agree with TRBD1. The CDR3 loop spans 14 amino acids. Germline CDR1 is SEHNR and CDR2 is FQNEAQ (reference sequence). CDR3 protein: CPTPRTGYTDTQYF. Here the CDR3 DNA reads TGTCCTACACCGAGGACAGGGTATACAGATACGCAGTATTTT.

This sequence joins TRBV6-4 and TRBJ1-3; 9 bases agree with TRBD1. CDR1 and CDR2 (germline): MRHNA, SNTAGT. V lost 10 bases and J lost 6; bases outside the gene matches: 13. The CDR3 totals 15 residues. The CDR3 loop reads CAIYTAGDRVNTIYF. The CDR3 DNA reads as TGTGCCATTTATACCGCCGGGGACAGGGTAAACACCATATATTTT.

This chain's CDR3 is CASSMDSTGTSGRYEQYF. DNA for the CDR3: TGCGCCAGCAGCATGGACTCCACCGGGACTAGCGGGAGGTACGAGCAGTACTTC. The J gene is TRBJ2-7, the V gene TRBV5-1; TRBD2 matches 15 bases. Germline V gene data show CDR1 as SGHRS and CDR2 as YFSETQ. The CDR3 has 18 residues. V lost 4 bases and J lost 4; bases outside the gene matches: 12.

The sample holds one count of this clone. An end of the junction does not agree with germline; a read error may underlie this. The V and J genes are TRBV7-8 and TRBJ2-7; 10 bases match TRBD2. CDR1 and CDR2 from the germline V gene are SGHVS and FQNEAQ. The CDR3 length is 16 residues. DNA of the CDR3: TGTGCCAGCAGCCGATTAGCGGGAGGAAGCTCCTACGAGCAATACTTC. It yields the protein CASSRLAGGSSYEQYF.

This clone has just one count. This chain uses TRBV5-1 with TRBJ2-3; D is undetermined. Germline-derived CDR1 and CDR2 are SGHRS and YFSETQ. The germline V and J ends were trimmed by 0 bases and 2 bases, with 10 bases remaining between them. The CDR3 is 15 amino acids. CDR3 bases: TGCGCCAGCAGCTTGGGAGGAGCCTTCACAGATACGCAGTATTTT. Protein: CASSLGGAFTDTQYF.

Comment on this clone: The sample contains more than one DNA sequence encoding this CDR3. V usage is TRBV30 and J usage is TRBJ2-1, with 10 bases identical to TRBD2. Germline V gives CDR1 GTSNPN, CDR2 SVGIG (reference sequence). V lost 2 bases and J lost 13; bases outside the gene matches: 11. This CDR3 is built from 14 residues. Written as DNA, the CDR3 is TGTGCCTGGAGTACAAGCGGGAGGGCCAGAGGACAGTTCTTC. This encodes CAWSTSGRARGQFF.

The sample holds a few counts of this clone. The junction differs from germline at one of its ends, possibly a read error. The gene calls are TRBV6-1 and TRBJ1-1, with 7 bases that match TRBD1. The CDR3 spans 15 residues. In germline, CDR1 is MNHNS, CDR2 SASEGT. The CDR3 DNA is TGTGCCAGCAGGGAAGTACAGGGGTCGAACACTGAAGCTTTCTTT. As protein: CASREVQGSNTEAFF.

The chain is built from TRBV6-1 and TRBJ1-2, with TRBD1 matching 9 bases. The junction had 6 bases not matched to a gene; V was cut back by 6 bases and J by 4 bases. Per germline, CDR1 MNHNS and CDR2 SASEGT. This CDR3 is 14 amino acids long. The CDR3 spells CASRGTGTIYGYTF. For the CDR3, the DNA is TGTGCCAGCAGAGGGACAGGGACCATCTATGGCTACACCTTC.

The CDR3 region is CASSSGRGERGSYGYTF. In DNA, the CDR3 is TGTGCCAGCAGCTCCGGACGGGGGGAAAGGGGAAGCTATGGCTACACCTTC. This chain uses TRBV5-6 with TRBJ1-2; D possibly corresponds to TRBD1 (5 bases). Looked up from germline, CDR1 is SGHDT and CDR2 is YYEEEE. Deletions cut 3 bases from V and 4 bases from J, with 22 bases between. The CDR3 length is 17 residues.

This chain joins TRBV2 and TRBJ1-3, with D possibly TRBD1 on 6 matching bases. Germline-derived CDR1 and CDR2 are SNHLY and FYNNEI. The CDR3 runs to 14 residues. The V end was cut by 7 bases, the J end by 4 bases, with 14 bases between. CDR3 DNA: TGTGCCAGCATTACAGGGCTTGAGGGAAACACCATATATTTT. It codes for CASITGLEGNTIYF.

The chain uses TRBV7-9 and TRBJ2-3; 7 nucleotides agree with TRBD1. V shed 5 bases, J shed 4 bases, and the junction held 12 bases outside the gene matches. The CDR3 contains 16 residues. The germline V gene encodes CDR1 SEHNR and CDR2 FQNEAQ (reference sequence). CDR3 nucleotide sequence: TGTGCCAGCAGCCCATTCGCGAGGGGGCCGTCAGATACGCAGTATTTT. Amino acids: CASSPFARGPSDTQYF.

The J gene is TRBJ1-1, the V gene TRBV5-1; no definite D call. The CDR3 totals 11 residues. V lost 2 bases and J 7 bases, leaving 6 bases between the germline ends. CDR1 and CDR2 (germline): SGHRS, YFSETQ. The CDR3 region is CASSFDSEAFF. The CDR3 DNA is TGCGCCAGCAGCTTCGATAGTGAAGCTTTCTTT.

The V gene is TRBV10-2, the J gene TRBJ1-1, with TRBD1 matching over 8 bases. Germline CDR1 reads WSHSY; CDR2 reads SAAADI. V was clipped by 6 bases and J by 5 bases; unmatched bases: 11. The CDR3 loop spans 15 amino acids. CDR3 nucleotide sequence: TGCGCCAGCAGCGCCACCGGGACAGGTTGGACTGAAGCTTTCTTT. It is translated as CASSATGTGWTEAFF.

This clone has a handful of counts. The V gene is TRBV5-1, the J gene TRBJ2-1; tentative D call: TRBD2 (6 bases). The CDR3 contains 15 residues. V lost 0 bases to trimming and J lost 1 base, with 8 bases between them. Germline loops: CDR1 SGHRS, CDR2 YFSETQ. In nucleotides, the CDR3 is TGCGCCAGCAGCTTGGCCGCGGGATCCTACAATGAGCAGTTCTTC. Protein product: CASSLAAGSYNEQFF.

The V gene is TRBV18, the J gene TRBJ2-7; D not resolved. The CDR3 extends over 16 amino acids. In germline, CDR1 is KGHSH, CDR2 LQKENI. Trimming stripped 3 bases from V and 1 base from J, with 16 bases between. Here the CDR3 reads CASSPSSGARSYEQYF. DNA for the CDR3: TGTGCCAGCTCACCCTCCTCGGGTGCACGTTCCTACGAGCAGTACTTC. Filled out from reference TRBV18 and TRBJ2-7, the complete variable domain reads NAGVMQNPRHLVRRRGQEARLRCSPMKGHSHVYWYRQLPEEGLKFMVYLQKENIIDESGMPKERFSAEFPKEGPSILRIQQVVRGDSAAYFCASSPSSGARSYEQYFGPGTRLTVT.